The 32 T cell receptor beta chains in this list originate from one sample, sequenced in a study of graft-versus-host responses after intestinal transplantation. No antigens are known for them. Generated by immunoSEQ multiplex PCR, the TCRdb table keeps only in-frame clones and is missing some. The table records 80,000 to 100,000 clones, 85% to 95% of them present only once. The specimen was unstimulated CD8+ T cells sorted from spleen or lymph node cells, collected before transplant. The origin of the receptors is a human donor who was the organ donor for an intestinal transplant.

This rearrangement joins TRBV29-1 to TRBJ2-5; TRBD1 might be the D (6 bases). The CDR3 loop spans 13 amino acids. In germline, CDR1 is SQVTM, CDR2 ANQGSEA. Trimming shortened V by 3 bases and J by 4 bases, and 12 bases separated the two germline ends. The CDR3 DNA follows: TGCAGCGTTGACCCGCAGGGGTTAGAGACCCAGTACTTC. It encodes CSVDPQGLETQYF.

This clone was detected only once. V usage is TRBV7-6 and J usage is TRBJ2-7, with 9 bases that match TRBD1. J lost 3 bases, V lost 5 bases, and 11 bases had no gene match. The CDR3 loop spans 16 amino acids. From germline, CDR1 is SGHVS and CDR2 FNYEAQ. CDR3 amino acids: CASSHQTGTGFYEQYF. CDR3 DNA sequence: TGTGCCAGCAGCCATCAAACCGGGACAGGGTTCTACGAGCAGTACTTC.

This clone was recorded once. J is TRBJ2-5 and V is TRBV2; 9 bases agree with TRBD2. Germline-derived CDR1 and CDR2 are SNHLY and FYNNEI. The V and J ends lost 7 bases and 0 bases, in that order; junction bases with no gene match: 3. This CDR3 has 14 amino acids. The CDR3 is CASKPSGDQETQYF. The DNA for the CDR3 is TGTGCCAGCAAGCCTAGCGGGGACCAAGAGACCCAGTACTTC.

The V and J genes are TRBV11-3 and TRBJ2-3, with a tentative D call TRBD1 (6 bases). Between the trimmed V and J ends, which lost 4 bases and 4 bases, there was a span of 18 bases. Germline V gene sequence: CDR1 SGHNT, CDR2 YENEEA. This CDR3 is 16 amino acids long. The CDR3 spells CASSSTGSGGPDTQYF. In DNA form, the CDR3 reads TGTGCCAGCAGCTCCACAGGGTCTGGCGGGCCAGATACGCAGTATTTT.

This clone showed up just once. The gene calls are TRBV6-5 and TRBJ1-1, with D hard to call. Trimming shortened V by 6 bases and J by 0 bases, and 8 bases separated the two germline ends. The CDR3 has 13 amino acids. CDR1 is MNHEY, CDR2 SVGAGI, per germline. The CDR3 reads CASRQTMNTEAFF. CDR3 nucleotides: TGTGCCAGCAGACAGACCATGAACACTGAAGCTTTCTTT.

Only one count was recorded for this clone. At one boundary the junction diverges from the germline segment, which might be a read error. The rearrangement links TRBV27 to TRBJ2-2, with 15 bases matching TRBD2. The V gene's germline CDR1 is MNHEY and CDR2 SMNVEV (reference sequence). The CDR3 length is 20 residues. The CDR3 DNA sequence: TGTACCAGCAGTTTATCTCCCGGACTAGCGGGAGGGCCGGGCACCGGGGAGCTGTTTTTT. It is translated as CTSSLSPGLAGGPGTGELFF.

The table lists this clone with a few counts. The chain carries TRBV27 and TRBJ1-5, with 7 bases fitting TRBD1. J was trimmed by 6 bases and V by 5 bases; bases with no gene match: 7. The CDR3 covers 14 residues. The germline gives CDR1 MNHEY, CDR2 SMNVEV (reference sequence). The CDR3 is CASSEQGISQPQHF. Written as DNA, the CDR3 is TGTGCCAGCAGTGAACAGGGGATAAGTCAGCCCCAGCATTTT.

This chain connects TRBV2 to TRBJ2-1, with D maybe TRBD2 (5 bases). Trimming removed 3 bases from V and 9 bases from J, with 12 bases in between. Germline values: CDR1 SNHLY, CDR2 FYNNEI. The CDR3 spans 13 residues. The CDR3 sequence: CASSDVVGGEQFF. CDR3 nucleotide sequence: TGTGCCAGCAGTGACGTCGTCGGAGGTGAGCAGTTCTTC.

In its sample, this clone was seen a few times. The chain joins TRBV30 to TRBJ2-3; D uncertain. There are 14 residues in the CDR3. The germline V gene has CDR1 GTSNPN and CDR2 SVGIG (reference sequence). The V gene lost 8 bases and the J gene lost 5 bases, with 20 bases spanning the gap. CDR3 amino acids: CARTAAGVGDTQYF. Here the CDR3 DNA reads TGTGCCCGAACCGCGGCCGGAGTTGGAGATACGCAGTATTTT.

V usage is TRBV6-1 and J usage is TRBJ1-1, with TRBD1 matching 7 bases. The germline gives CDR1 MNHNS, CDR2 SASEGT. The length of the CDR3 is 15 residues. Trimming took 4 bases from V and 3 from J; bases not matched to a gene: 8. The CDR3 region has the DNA TGTGCCAGCAGTGCCATGAGGACAGGCCACACTGAAGCTTTCTTT. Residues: CASSAMRTGHTEAFF.

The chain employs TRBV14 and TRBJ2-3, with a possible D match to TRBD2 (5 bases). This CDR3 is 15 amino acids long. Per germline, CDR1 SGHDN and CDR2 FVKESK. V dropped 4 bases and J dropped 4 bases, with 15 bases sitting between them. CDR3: CASSPPGVEADTQYF. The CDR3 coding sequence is TGTGCCAGCAGCCCACCCGGGGTAGAGGCAGATACGCAGTATTTT.

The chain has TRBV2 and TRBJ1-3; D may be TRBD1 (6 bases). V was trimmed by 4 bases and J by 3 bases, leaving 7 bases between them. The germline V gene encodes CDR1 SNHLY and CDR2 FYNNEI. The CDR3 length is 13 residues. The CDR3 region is CASSGTDGNTIYF. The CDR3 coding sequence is TGTGCCAGCAGTGGGACAGATGGAAACACCATATATTTT.

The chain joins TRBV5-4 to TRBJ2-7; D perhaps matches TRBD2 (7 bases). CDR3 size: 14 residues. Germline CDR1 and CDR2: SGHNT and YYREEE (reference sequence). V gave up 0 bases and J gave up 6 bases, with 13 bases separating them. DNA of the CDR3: TGTGCCAGCAGCTTGGGAGGGGGGGTGTCCGAGCAGTACTTC. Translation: CASSLGGGVSEQYF.

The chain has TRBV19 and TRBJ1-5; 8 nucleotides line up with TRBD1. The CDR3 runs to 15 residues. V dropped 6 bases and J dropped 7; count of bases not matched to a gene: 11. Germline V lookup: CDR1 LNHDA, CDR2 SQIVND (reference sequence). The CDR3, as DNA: TGTGCCAGTAGCCTAAGACAGGGGTCGAAGCAGCCCCAGCATTTT. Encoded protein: CASSLRQGSKQPQHF.

This CDR3 is CASSPGGYEQYF. Here the CDR3 DNA reads TGTGCCAGCAGCCCCGGGGGCTACGAGCAGTACTTC. V and J are TRBV7-6 and TRBJ2-7, with D maybe TRBD2 (6 bases). The CDR3 is 12 residues long. V lost 5 bases to trimming and J lost 3 bases, with 8 bases between them. Germline loops: CDR1 SGHVS, CDR2 FNYEAQ.

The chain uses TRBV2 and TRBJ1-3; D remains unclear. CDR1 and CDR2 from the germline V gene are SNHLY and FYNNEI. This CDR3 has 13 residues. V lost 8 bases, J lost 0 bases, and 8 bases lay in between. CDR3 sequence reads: CASYLISGNTIYF. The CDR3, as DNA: TGTGCCAGCTATCTTATCTCTGGAAACACCATATATTTT.

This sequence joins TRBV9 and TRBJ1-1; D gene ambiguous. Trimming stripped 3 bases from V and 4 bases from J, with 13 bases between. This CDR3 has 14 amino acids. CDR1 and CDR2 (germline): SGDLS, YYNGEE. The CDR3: CASSGESGGTEAFF. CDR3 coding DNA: TGTGCCAGCAGCGGCGAGTCTGGCGGCACTGAAGCTTTCTTT.

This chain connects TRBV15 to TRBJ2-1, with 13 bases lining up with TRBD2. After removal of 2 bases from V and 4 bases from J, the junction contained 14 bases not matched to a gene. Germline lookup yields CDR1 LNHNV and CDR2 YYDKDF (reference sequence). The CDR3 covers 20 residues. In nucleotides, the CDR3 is TGTGCCACCAGCAGATCTGTTGGACTAGCGGGAGTTATCCCGTACAATGAGCAGTTCTTC. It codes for CATSRSVGLAGVIPYNEQFF.

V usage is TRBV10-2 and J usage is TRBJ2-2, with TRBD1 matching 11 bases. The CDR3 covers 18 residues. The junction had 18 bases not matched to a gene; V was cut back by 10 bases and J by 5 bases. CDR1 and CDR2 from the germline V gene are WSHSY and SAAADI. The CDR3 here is CATAPGGGQGASTGELFF. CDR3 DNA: TGCGCCACCGCGCCGGGAGGTGGACAGGGGGCATCGACCGGGGAGCTGTTTTTT.

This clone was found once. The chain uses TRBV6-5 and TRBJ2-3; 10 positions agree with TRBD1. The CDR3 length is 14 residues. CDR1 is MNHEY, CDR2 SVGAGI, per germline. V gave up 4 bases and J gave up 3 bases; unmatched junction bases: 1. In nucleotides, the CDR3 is TGTGCCAGCAGTTCGGGACAGGGGACAGATACGCAGTATTTT. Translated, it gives CASSSGQGTDTQYF.

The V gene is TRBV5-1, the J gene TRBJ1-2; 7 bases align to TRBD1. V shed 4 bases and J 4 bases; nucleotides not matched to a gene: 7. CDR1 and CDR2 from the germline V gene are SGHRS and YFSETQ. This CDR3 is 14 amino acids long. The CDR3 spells CASSLGTAFYGYTF. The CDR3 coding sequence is TGCGCCAGCAGCCTAGGGACAGCCTTCTATGGCTACACCTTC.

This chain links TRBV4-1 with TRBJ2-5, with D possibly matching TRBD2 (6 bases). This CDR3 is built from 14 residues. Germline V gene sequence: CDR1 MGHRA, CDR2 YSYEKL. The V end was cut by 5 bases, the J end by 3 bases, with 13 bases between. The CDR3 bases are TGCGCCAGCAGCTCAGGGTGGGGGGAAGAGACCCAGTACTTC. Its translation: CASSSGWGEETQYF.

CDR3 in DNA: TGTGCCAGCAGCCCGGACAGGGGGTTTGGGGTCTATGGCTACACCTTC. It specifies CASSPDRGFGVYGYTF. The chain combines TRBV5-6 with TRBJ1-2; TRBD1 aligns across 10 bases. Germline V gives CDR1 SGHDT, CDR2 YYEEEE. V shed 4 bases, J shed 4 bases, and the junction held 10 bases outside the gene matches. The CDR3 is 16 residues long.

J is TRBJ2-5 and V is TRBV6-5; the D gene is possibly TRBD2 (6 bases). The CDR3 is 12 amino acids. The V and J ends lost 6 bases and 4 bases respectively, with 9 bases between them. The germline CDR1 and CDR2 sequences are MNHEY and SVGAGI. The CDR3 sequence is CASSPGAETQYF. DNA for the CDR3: TGTGCCAGCAGCCCGGGAGCAGAGACCCAGTACTTC.

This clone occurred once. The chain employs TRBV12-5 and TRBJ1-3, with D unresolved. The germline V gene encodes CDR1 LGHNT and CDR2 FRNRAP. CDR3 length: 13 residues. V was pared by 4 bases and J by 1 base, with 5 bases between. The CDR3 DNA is TGTGCTAGTGGTTGGCTGTCTGGAAACACCATATATTTT. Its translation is CASGWLSGNTIYF.

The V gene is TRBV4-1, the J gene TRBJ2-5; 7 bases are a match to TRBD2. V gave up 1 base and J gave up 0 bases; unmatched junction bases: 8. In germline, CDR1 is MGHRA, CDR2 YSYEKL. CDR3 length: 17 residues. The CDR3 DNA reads TGCGCCAGCAGCCAAGCCCTGGGTAGCGGGTACCAAGAGACCCAGTACTTC. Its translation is CASSQALGSGYQETQYF.

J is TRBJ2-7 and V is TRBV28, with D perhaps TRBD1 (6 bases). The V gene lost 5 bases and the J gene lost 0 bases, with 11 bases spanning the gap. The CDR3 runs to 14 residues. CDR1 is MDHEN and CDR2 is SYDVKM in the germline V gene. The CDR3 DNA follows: TGTGCCAGCAGTCAGGACAGATACTCCTACGAGCAGTACTTC. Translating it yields CASSQDRYSYEQYF.

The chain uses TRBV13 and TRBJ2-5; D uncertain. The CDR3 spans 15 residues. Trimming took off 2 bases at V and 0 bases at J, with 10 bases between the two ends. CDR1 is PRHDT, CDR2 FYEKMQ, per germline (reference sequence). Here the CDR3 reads CASSLNGAYQETQYF. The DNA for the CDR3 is TGTGCCAGCAGCTTAAACGGAGCATACCAAGAGACCCAGTACTTC.

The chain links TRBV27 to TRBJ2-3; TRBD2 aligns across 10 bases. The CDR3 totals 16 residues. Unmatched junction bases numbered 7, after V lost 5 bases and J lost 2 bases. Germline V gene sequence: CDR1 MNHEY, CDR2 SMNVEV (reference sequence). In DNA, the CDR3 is TGTGCCAGCAGTAGCCTCGGGACTAGCGACACAGATACGCAGTATTTT. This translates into CASSSLGTSDTDTQYF.

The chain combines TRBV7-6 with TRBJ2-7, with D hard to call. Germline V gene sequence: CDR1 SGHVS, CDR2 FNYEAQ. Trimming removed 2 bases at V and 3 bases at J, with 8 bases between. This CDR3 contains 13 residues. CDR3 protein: CASSLKMSYEQYF. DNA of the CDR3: TGTGCCAGCAGCTTAAAGATGAGCTACGAGCAGTACTTC.

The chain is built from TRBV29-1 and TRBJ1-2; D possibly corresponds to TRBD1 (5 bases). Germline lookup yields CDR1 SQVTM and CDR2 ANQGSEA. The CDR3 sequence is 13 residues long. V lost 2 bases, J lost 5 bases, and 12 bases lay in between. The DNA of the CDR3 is TGCAGCGTTGAAACCGGGACTACATATGGCTACACCTTC. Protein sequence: CSVETGTTYGYTF.

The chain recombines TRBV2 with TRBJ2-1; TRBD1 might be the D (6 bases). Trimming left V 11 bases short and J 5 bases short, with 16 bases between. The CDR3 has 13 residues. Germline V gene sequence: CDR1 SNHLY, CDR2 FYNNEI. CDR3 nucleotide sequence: TGTGCCGTCGACAGGCTTAATAACAATGAGCAGTTCTTC. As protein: CAVDRLNNNEQFF.